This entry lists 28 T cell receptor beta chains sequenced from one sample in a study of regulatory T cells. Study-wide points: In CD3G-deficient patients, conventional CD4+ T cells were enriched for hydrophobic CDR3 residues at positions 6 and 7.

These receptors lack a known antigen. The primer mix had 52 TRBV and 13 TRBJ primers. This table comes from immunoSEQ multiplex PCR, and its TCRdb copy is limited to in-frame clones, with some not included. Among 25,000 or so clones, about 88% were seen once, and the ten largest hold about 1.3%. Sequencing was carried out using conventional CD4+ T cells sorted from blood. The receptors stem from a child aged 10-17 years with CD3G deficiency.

Here the CDR3 DNA reads TGTGCCAGCAGTACACCGGGACTAGCCTACAATGAGCAGTTCTTC. This translates into CASSTPGLAYNEQFF. The chain combines TRBV28 with TRBJ2-1; 8 bases map to TRBD2. With V trimmed by 5 bases and J by 2 bases, 5 bases remained unmatched. Germline V CDR1 and CDR2: MDHEN, SYDVKM. The CDR3 has 15 amino acids.

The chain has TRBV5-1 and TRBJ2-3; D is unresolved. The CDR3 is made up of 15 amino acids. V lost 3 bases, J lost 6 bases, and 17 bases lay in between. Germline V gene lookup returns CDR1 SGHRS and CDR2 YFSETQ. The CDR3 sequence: CASSSGPKSLDTQYF. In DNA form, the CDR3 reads TGCGCCAGCAGCTCTGGTCCTAAATCATTGGATACGCAGTATTTT. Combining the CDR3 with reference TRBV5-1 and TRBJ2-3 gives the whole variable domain KAGVTQTPRYLIKTRGQQVTLSCSPISGHRSVSWYQQTPGQGLQFLFEYFSETQRNKGNFPGRFSGRQFSNSRSEMNVSTLELGDSALYLCASSSGPKSLDTQYFGPGTRLTVL.

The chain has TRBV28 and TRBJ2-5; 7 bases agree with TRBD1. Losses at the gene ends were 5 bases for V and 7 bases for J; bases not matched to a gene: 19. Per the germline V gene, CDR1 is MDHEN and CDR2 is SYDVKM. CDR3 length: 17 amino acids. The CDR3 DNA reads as TGTGCCAGCAGTCGAGGGCAGTGGGGGACAGTGTCTGGGACCCAGTACTTC. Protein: CASSRGQWGTVSGTQYF.

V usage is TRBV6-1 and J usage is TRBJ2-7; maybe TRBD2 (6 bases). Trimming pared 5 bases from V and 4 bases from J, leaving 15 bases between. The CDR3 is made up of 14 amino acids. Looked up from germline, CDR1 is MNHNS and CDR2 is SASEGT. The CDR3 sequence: CASSRGGSQYEQYF. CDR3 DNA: TGTGCCAGCAGTCGAGGAGGGAGTCAGTACGAGCAGTACTTC.

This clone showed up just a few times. CDR3 coding DNA: TGTGCCAGCTCACCACAGAGGGCAGCTGAAGCTTTCTTT. The encoded protein is CASSPQRAAEAFF. The chain uses TRBV18 and TRBJ1-1, with D hard to call. V was pared by 1 base and J by 6 bases, with 9 bases between. Germline V gene lookup returns CDR1 KGHSH and CDR2 LQKENI. The length of the CDR3 is 13 residues. Filled out from reference TRBV18 and TRBJ1-1, the complete variable domain reads NAGVMQNPRHLVRRRGQEARLRCSPMKGHSHVYWYRQLPEEGLKFMVYLQKENIIDESGMPKERFSAEFPKEGPSILRIQQVVRGDSAAYFCASSPQRAAEAFFGQGTRLTVV.

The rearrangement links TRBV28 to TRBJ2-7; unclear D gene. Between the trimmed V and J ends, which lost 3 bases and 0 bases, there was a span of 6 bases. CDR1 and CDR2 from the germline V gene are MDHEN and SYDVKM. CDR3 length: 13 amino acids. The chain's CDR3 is CASSLGSSYEQYF. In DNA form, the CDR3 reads TGTGCCAGCAGTTTGGGCAGCTCCTACGAGCAGTACTTC. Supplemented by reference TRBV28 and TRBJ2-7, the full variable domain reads DVKVTQSSRYLVKRTGEKVFLECVQDMDHENMFWYRQDPGLGLRLIYFSYDVKMKEKGDIPEGYSVSREKKERFSLILESASTNQTSMYLCASSLGSSYEQYFGPGTRLTVT.

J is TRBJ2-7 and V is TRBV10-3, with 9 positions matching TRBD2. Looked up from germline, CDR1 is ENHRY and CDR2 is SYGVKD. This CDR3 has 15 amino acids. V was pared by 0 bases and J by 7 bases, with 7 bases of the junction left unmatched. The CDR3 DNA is TGTGCCATCAGTGAGTCTCCGGGAGCGGGGGGTGAGCAGTACTTC. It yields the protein CAISESPGAGGEQYF.

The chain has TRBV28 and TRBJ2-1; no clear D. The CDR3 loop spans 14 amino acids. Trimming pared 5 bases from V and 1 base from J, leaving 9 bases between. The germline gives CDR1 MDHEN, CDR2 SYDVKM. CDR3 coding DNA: TGTGCCAGCAGTATGACCCCTTCCTACAATGAGCAGTTCTTC. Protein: CASSMTPSYNEQFF.

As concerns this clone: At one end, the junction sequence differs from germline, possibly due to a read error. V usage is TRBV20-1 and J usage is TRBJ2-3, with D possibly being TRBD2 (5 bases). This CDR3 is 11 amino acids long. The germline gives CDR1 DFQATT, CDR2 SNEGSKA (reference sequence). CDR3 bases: TGCAGTGCTGCGGGCACCGATACGCAGTATTTT. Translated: CSAAGTDTQYF.

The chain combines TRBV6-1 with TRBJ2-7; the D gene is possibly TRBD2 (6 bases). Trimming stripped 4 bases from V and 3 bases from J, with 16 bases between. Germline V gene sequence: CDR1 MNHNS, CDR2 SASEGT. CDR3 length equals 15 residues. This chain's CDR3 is CASSVAPGEVYEQYF. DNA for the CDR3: TGTGCCAGCAGTGTCGCCCCTGGGGAGGTCTACGAGCAGTACTTC.

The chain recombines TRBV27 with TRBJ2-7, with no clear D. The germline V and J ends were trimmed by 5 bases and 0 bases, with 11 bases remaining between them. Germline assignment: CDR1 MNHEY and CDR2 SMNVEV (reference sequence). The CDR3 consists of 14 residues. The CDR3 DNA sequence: TGTGCCAGCAGTCCGTCCCCCTACTCCTACGAGCAGTACTTC. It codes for CASSPSPYSYEQYF.

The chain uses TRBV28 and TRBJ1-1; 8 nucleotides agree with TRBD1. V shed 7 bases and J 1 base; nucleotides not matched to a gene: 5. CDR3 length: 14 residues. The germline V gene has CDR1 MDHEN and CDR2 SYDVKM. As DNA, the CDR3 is TGTGCCAGCACCTCAGGGGGCCGGAACACTGAAGCTTTCTTT. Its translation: CASTSGGRNTEAFF.

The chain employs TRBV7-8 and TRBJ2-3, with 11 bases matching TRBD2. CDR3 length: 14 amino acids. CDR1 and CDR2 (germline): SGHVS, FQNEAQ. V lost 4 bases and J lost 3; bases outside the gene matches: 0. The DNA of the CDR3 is TGTGCCAGCAGCTGGACTAGCGGGACAGATACGCAGTATTTT. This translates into CASSWTSGTDTQYF.

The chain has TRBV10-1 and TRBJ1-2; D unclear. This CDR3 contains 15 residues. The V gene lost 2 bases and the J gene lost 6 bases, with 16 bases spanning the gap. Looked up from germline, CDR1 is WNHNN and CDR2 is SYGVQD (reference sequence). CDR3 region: CASSEGGVQADGYTF. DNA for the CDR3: TGCGCCAGCAGTGAGGGTGGTGTGCAAGCGGATGGCTACACCTTC.

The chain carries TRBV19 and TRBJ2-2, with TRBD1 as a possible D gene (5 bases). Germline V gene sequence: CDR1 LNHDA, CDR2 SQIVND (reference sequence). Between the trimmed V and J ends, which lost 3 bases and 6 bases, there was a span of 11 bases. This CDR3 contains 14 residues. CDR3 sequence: CASSISTEAGELFF. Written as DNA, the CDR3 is TGTGCCAGTAGTATCTCGACAGAGGCCGGGGAGCTGTTTTTT.

This CDR3 reads CASSPAVGEQFF. The CDR3 DNA reads as TGTGCCAGCAGCCCCGCAGTGGGTGAGCAGTTCTTC. This chain joins TRBV7-8 and TRBJ2-1, with no clear D. V shed 5 bases and J shed 9 bases, with 11 bases lying between them. Per germline, CDR1 SGHVS and CDR2 FQNEAQ. This CDR3 region has 12 residues.

The CDR3 protein is CASSSMDGEQYF. In DNA, the CDR3 is TGTGCCAGCAGCTCGATGGACGGGGAGCAGTACTTC. The J gene is TRBJ2-7, the V gene TRBV7-8, with no clear D. The CDR3 is 12 residues long. Germline V gene data show CDR1 as SGHVS and CDR2 as FQNEAQ. The V gene lost 4 bases and the J gene lost 7 bases, with 11 bases spanning the gap.

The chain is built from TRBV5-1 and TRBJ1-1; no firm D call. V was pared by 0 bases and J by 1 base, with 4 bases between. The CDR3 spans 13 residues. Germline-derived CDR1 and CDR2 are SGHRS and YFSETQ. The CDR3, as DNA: TGCGCCAGCAGCTTGGAGGGGAACACTGAAGCTTTCTTT. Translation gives CASSLEGNTEAFF.

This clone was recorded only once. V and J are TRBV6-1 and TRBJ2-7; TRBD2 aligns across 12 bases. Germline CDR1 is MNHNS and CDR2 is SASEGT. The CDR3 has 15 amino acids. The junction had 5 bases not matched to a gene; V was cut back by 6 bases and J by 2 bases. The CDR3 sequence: CASSWTSGNAYEQYF. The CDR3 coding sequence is TGTGCCAGCAGCTGGACTAGCGGGAACGCCTACGAGCAGTACTTC.

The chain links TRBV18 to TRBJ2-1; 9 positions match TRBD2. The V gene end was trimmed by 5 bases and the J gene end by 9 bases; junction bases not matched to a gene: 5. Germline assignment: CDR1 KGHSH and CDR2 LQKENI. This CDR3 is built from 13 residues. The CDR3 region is CASSTGLAPEQFF. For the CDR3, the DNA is TGTGCCAGCTCAACGGGACTAGCCCCTGAGCAGTTCTTC. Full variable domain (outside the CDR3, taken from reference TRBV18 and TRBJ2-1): NAGVMQNPRHLVRRRGQEARLRCSPMKGHSHVYWYRQLPEEGLKFMVYLQKENIIDESGMPKERFSAEFPKEGPSILRIQQVVRGDSAAYFCASSTGLAPEQFFGPGTRLTVL.

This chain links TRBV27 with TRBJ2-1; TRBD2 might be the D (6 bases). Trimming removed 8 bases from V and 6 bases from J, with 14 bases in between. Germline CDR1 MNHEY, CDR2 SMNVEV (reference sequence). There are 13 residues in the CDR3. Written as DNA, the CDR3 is TGTGCCAGCCAAAGACTAGGCTCCAATGAGCAGTTCTTC. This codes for CASQRLGSNEQFF.

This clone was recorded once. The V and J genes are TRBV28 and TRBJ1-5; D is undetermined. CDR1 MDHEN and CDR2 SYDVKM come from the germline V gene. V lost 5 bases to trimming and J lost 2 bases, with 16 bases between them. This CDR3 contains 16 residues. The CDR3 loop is CASSPRTPRGNQPQHF. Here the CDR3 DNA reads TGTGCCAGCAGTCCCCGGACCCCCCGAGGCAATCAGCCCCAGCATTTT.

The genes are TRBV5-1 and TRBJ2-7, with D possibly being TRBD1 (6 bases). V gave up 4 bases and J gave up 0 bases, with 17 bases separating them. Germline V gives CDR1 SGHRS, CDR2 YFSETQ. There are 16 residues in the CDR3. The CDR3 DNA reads TGCGCCAGCAGCGTAGGCCCCGGGACACTCTCCTACGAGCAGTACTTC. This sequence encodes CASSVGPGTLSYEQYF.

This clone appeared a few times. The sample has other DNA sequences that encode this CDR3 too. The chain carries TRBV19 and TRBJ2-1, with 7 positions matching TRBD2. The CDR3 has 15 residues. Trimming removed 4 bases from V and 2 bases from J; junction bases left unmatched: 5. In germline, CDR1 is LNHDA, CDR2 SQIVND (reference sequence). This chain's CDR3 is CASSTLAAPYNEQFF. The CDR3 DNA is TGTGCCAGTAGTACCCTAGCGGCCCCCTACAATGAGCAGTTCTTC.

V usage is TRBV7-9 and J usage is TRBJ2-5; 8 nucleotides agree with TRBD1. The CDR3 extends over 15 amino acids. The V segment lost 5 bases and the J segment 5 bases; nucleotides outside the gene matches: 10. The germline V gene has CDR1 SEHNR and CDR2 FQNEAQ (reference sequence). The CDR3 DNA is TGTGCCAGCAGCCGGGACAGGACGTTCGGGGAGACCCAGTACTTC. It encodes CASSRDRTFGETQYF.

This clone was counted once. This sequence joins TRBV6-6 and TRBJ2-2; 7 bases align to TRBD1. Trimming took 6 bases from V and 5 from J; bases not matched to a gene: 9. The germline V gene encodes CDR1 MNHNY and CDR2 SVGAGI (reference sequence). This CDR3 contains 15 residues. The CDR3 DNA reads TGTGCCAGCAGGGACCCGACAGGGAAGACCGGGGAGCTGTTTTTT. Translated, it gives CASRDPTGKTGELFF.

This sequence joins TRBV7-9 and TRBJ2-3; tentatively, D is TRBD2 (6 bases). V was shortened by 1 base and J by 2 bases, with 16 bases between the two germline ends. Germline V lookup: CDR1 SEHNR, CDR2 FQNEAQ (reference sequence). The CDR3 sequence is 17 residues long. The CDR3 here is CASSLGTTRKSTDTQYF. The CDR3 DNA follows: TGTGCCAGCAGCTTAGGGACGACTAGAAAATCCACAGATACGCAGTATTTT.

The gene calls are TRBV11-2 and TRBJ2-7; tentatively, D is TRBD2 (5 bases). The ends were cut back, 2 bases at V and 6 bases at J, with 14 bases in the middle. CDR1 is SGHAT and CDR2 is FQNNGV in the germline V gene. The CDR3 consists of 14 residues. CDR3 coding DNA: TGTGCCAGCAGCTTATCCCCCAACCGGGGCGAGCAGTACTTC. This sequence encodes CASSLSPNRGEQYF.